This TCR beta chain appears in the sequencing data of a study of persistence of HIV-infected CD4 T cells. Study observations and caveats: TCR analyses could not target the rare provirus-carrying CMV-responding cells. TCRbeta richness was lower in CMV- and Gag-responding cells than in anti-CD3/anti-CD28-responding cells.

This was the immunoSEQ version 4 assay in survey mode. TCRdb keeps only in-frame clones here, not all; method: immunoSEQ multiplex PCR. The sample records around 40,000 clones, 88% being singletons. Note on this clone: Its specificity is unknown.

Germline V CDR1 and CDR2: SSHAT, FNYEAQ (reference sequence). Trimming stripped 2 bases from V and 2 bases from J, with 19 bases between. The CDR3 totals 18 residues. Anti-CD3/anti-CD28 beads served as a nonspecific positive control stimulus. CD4+ T cells upregulating both CD40 ligand and CD69 were sorted as responding cells. Adults with HIV-1 started suppressive ART while chronically infected. CD8+ T cells were removed from PBMCs prior to stimulation. The chain couples TRBV7-7 to TRBJ1-5; D possibly corresponds to TRBD1 (5 bases). Sequenced here: CD4+ T cells sorted from PBMCs after approximately 19-hour stimulation, sampled from a patient who received antiretroviral therapy. The sequence was collected from an adult woman with HIV who was CMV-seropositive. This chain's CDR3 is CASSLIARAVPGNQPQHF. In nucleotides, the CDR3 is TGTGCCAGCAGCTTAATCGCCAGGGCTGTACCAGGCAATCAGCCCCAGCATTTT.